This T cell receptor beta chain was captured by sequencing in a study of blood T cell repertoires in COVID-19. In the study overall: Specimens from acute and convalescent COVID-19 originated in the United States, Italy and Spain. PBMCs, B-cell-depleted T cells, or T cells provided the cDNA or gDNA that made up the material.

Deletions cut 5 bases from V and 0 bases from J, with 13 bases between. The CDR3 contains 15 residues. In germline, CDR1 is KGHDR, CDR2 SFDVKD. As handled by the study authors: Cell counts per sample came from amplifying reference gene primers. Using immunoSEQ multiplex PCR, the repertoire was profiled, and TCRdb retains in-frame clones only, with some absent. V and J calls and clone size are given by that table; D and trimming were obtained from the DNA. The data show hundreds of thousands of clones, with 89% seen just once and 6.5% held by the top ten. Sequencing used peripheral blood. The receptor was derived from a man aged 60 to 69 who had recovered from COVID-19. This chain joins TRBV24-1 and TRBJ2-7; D might be TRBD2 (6 bases). In DNA form, the CDR3 reads TGTGCCACCAGTGTGGGGACTGGGAGCTCCTACGAGCAGTACTTC. Encoded protein: CATSVGTGSSYEQYF.